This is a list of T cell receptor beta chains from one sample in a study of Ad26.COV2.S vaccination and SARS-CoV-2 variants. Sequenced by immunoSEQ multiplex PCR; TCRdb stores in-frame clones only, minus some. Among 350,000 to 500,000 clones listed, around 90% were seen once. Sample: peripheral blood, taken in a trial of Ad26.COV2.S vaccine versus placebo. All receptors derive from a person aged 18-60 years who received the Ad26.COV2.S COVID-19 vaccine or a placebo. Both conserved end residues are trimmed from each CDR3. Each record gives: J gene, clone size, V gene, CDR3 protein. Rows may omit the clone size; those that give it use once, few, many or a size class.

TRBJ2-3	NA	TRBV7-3	ASSLTGGADTQY
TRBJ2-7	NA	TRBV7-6	ASSSRRGREDYEQY
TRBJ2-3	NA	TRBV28	ASSLGPPRDTQY
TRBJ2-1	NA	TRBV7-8	ASSFPRLAGNNEQF
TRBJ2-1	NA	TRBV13	ASSFKLAGWEQF
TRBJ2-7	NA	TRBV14	ASRLAGAGEQY
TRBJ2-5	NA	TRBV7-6	ASSIRTSGAGETQY
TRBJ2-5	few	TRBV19	ASSIGEPETQY
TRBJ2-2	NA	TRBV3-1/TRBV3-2	ASSRNPSGRGSGELF
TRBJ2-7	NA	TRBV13	ASSSTARGLADYEQY
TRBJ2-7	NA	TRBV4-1	ASSPGYEQY
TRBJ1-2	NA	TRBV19	ASSQDSRFNYGYT
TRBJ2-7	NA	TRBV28	ASSLTDAPYEQY
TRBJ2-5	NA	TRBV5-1	ASSWGTSGRAPRQETQY
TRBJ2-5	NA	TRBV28	ASSPGGVARETQY
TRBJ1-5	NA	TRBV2	ASSRQGMGSY
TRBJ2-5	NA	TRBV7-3	ASSPPSGSLVRNQETQY
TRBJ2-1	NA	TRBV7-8	ASSLGLAISNEQF
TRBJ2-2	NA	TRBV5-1	ASSPVRTGELF
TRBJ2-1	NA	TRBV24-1	ATSERLAVNEQF
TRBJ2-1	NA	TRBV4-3	ASSQDRISYNEQF
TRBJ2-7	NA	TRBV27	ASSLQGHEQY
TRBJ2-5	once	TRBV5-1	ASSSKTGRGGTQY
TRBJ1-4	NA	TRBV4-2	ASSQGAGTGVEKLF
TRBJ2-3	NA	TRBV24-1	ATSPRVSDSTDTQY
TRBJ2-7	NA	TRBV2	ASSEDGTISYEQY
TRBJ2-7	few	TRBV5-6	ASSFRRDRLAGTYEQY
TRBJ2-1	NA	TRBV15	ATSREFGTSGSNEQF
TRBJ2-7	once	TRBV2	ASSEAGLAYGEQY
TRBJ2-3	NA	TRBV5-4	ASRAVEVTDTQY
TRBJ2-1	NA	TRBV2	ASSPGLASNNEQF
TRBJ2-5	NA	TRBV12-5	ASALASPGGMTQY
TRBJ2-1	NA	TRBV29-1	SAGRGGRQFNEQF
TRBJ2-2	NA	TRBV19	ASSQGVGELF
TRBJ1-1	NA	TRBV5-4	ASSLTGRGTEAF
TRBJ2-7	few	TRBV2	ASSERATRSSYEQY
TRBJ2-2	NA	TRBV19	ASSIDSRLAGVSGELF
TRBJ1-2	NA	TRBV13	ASSLGRGQGHGYT
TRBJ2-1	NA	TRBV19	ASSHRRAIGNEQF
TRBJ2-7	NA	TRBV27	ASSLSGLAGSYEQY
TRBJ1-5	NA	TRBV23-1	ARRQGNQPQH
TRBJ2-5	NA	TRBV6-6	ASSYSSQETQY
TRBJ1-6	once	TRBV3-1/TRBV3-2	ASSRPTGDLYNSPLH
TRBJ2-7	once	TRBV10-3	AISVNSYEQY
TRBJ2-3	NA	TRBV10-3	AIRTLAGAPDTQY
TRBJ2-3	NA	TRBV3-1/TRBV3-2	ASSHLGQGARTSTDTQY